The 20 T cell receptor beta chains below were found in one sample sequenced in a study of blood T cell repertoires in COVID-19. Assay: immunoSEQ multiplex PCR; the TCRdb copy retains only in-frame clones and omits some. The sample shows about 250,000 clones, 86% of them seen only once. The source material was peripheral blood. The receptors were sampled from a woman older than 75 with COVID-19, enrolled during active disease.

The chain employs TRBV5-1 and TRBJ1-2; 7 bases line up with TRBD1. The CDR3 extends over 15 amino acids. Trimming cost V 4 bases and J 3 bases; bases outside gene matches: 9. Per the germline V gene, CDR1 is SGHRS and CDR2 is YFSETQ. Written as DNA, the CDR3 is TGCGCCAGCAGCCAACAGGGGCCGCGGGACTATGGCTACACCTTC. Translated, it gives CASSQQGPRDYGYTF.

The rearrangement joins TRBV3-1 (or the pseudogene TRBV3-2) to TRBJ1-3; no reliable D call. V was cut by 4 bases and J by 1 base, with 5 bases left in between. This CDR3 comprises 13 residues. CDR1 and CDR2 (germline): LGHDT, YNNKEL (reference sequence). CDR3 amino acids: CASSPSSGNTIYF. CDR3 in DNA: TGTGCCAGCAGCCCGAGTTCTGGAAACACCATATATTTT.

This clone was observed a handful of times. The chain links TRBV5-1 to TRBJ1-2; 8 bases agree with TRBD1. V dropped 3 bases and J dropped 4; count of bases not matched to a gene: 5. CDR3 size: 14 residues. The germline V gene has CDR1 SGHRS and CDR2 YFSETQ. The CDR3 region has the DNA TGCGCCAGCAGCTCCCGGACAGGGAGCTATGGCTACACCTTC. Its protein product is CASSSRTGSYGYTF.

The V gene is TRBV3-1 (or the pseudogene TRBV3-2), the J gene TRBJ1-3; possibly TRBD1 for D (5 bases). This CDR3 contains 15 residues. CDR1 is LGHDT and CDR2 is YNNKEL in the germline V gene (reference sequence). V was trimmed by 4 bases and J by 0 bases, leaving 10 bases between them. CDR3 protein: CASSPTGTSGNTIYF. CDR3 bases: TGTGCCAGCAGCCCCACAGGAACCTCTGGAAACACCATATATTTT.

DNA of the CDR3: TGTGCCACCAGTGATCCCCGCTCTGGGGCCAACGTCCTGACTTTC. It translates to CATSDPRSGANVLTF. The V call is TRBV24-1, the J call TRBJ2-6; D not resolved. Germline V gene sequence: CDR1 KGHDR, CDR2 SFDVKD. V gave up 3 bases and J gave up 0 bases, with 5 bases separating them. The CDR3 is 15 amino acids.

The chain is built from TRBV10-3 and TRBJ2-3; D is perhaps TRBD2 (5 bases). V gave up 0 bases and J gave up 7 bases, with 11 bases separating them. The CDR3 totals 14 residues. The germline V gene has CDR1 ENHRY and CDR2 SYGVKD. For the CDR3, the DNA is TGTGCCATCAGTGAGTCGACGACTAAATATACGCAGTATTTT. This translates into CAISESTTKYTQYF.

The CDR3 reads CASSIQGVQPQHF. The CDR3 region has the DNA TGTGCCAGTAGTATACAGGGTGTTCAGCCCCAGCATTTT. The chain carries TRBV19 and TRBJ1-5; a weak D match, TRBD1 (5 bases). This CDR3 is built from 13 residues. Germline V lookup: CDR1 LNHDA, CDR2 SQIVND (reference sequence). The germline V and J ends were trimmed by 2 bases and 6 bases, with 8 bases remaining between them.

The chain has TRBV28 and TRBJ1-1, with TRBD1 as a possible D gene (6 bases). Germline CDR1 is MDHEN and CDR2 is SYDVKM. This CDR3 has 13 amino acids. The V end was cut by 10 bases, the J end by 5 bases, with 17 bases between. The CDR3 DNA follows: TGTGCCACCGAAGCAGGGGCTAGGACTGAAGCTTTCTTT. Residues: CATEAGARTEAFF.

This clone has only one observation. The V and J genes are TRBV6-5 and TRBJ1-2; D uncertain. This CDR3 comprises 14 residues. The V end lost 6 bases, the J end lost 2 bases, and 13 bases lay between the germline ends. Germline V CDR1 and CDR2: MNHEY, SVGAGI. The CDR3 DNA is TGTGCCAGCAGACTGGAGGAGGGCAACTATGGCTACACCTTC. It codes for CASRLEEGNYGYTF.

This clone has just a few counts. CDR3 in amino acids: CASSLGVGQGDNQPQHF. The CDR3 DNA follows: TGTGCCAGCAGCTTAGGTGTGGGACAGGGGGACAATCAGCCCCAGCATTTT. The V gene is TRBV7-9, the J gene TRBJ1-5; TRBD1 matches 11 bases. CDR1 is SEHNR and CDR2 is FQNEAQ in the germline V gene (reference sequence). The CDR3 has 17 residues. The V and J ends lost 1 base and 3 bases, in that order; junction bases with no gene match: 5.

This clone was picked up one time. J is TRBJ1-1 and V is TRBV7-6; unclear D gene. CDR1 is SGHVS, CDR2 FNYEAQ, per germline. The CDR3 consists of 14 residues. Trimming took 5 bases from V and 4 from J, leaving 14 bases between them. CDR3 sequence: CASSPSSYRTEAFF. Here the CDR3 DNA reads TGTGCCAGCAGCCCTAGTAGCTATCGCACTGAAGCTTTCTTT.

The chain combines TRBV27 with TRBJ1-5, with D unclear. V lost 2 bases and J 7 bases, leaving 15 bases between the germline ends. This CDR3 is 15 amino acids long. CDR1 is MNHEY, CDR2 SMNVEV, per germline (reference sequence). The CDR3 coding sequence is TGTGCCAGCAGTTTACGGTCAGGAGGGTACCAGCCCCAGCATTTT. This translates into CASSLRSGGYQPQHF.

V usage is TRBV7-6 and J usage is TRBJ1-4; 9 bases line up with TRBD1. The CDR3 runs to 15 residues. Germline CDR1 reads SGHVS; CDR2 reads FNYEAQ. V lost 4 bases to trimming and J lost 4 bases; unmatched junction nucleotides: 4. CDR3 region: CASSSQGALNEKLFF. CDR3 in DNA: TGTGCCAGCAGCTCACAGGGGGCTCTTAATGAAAAACTGTTTTTT.

The J gene is TRBJ1-2, the V gene TRBV3-1 (or the pseudogene TRBV3-2); a possible D gene is TRBD1 (5 bases). The CDR3 is 12 residues long. V lost 9 bases, J lost 4 bases, and 12 bases lay in between. Germline V gene sequence: CDR1 LGHDT, CDR2 YNNKEL (reference sequence). CDR3 in DNA: TGTGCCAGTCAGGGACTGGGCTATGGCTACACCTTC. Amino acids: CASQGLGYGYTF.

CDR3: CASSRTSRQSSYNEQFF. For the CDR3, the DNA is TGTGCCAGCAGCCGCACTAGCCGACAGTCAAGTTACAATGAGCAGTTCTTC. V gene TRBV11-2 combines with J gene TRBJ2-1, with a possible D match to TRBD2 (6 bases). V was trimmed by 5 bases and J by 4 bases, leaving 21 bases between them. CDR3 length equals 17 residues. Germline values: CDR1 SGHAT, CDR2 FQNNGV. Full variable domain (outside the CDR3, taken from reference TRBV11-2 and TRBJ2-1): EAGVAQSPRYKIIEKRQSVAFWCNPISGHATLYWYQQILGQGPKLLIQFQNNGVVDDSQLPKDRFSAERLKGVDSTLKIQPAKLEDSAVYLCASSRTSRQSSYNEQFFGPGTRLTVL.

The chain links TRBV28 to TRBJ2-7; a weak D match, TRBD1 (7 bases). Germline CDR1 is MDHEN and CDR2 is SYDVKM. The CDR3 totals 15 residues. Deletions cut 6 bases from V and 9 bases from J, with 24 bases between. The CDR3 loop reads CASRPSQGLAGGQYV. In DNA form, the CDR3 reads TGTGCCAGCAGGCCATCACAGGGGCTCGCCGGGGGGCAGTACGTC.

This clone was seen a single time. The V gene is TRBV30, the J gene TRBJ2-2; 9 positions agree with TRBD2. CDR1 and CDR2 from the germline V gene are GTSNPN and SVGIG (reference sequence). The CDR3 contains 14 residues. V lost 0 bases and J lost 10; bases outside the gene matches: 6. The CDR3 loop is CAWSVGASGVELFF. The CDR3 DNA reads TGTGCCTGGAGTGTAGGGGCTAGCGGGGTGGAGCTGTTTTTT.

V usage is TRBV5-1 and J usage is TRBJ2-2, with D perhaps TRBD1 (6 bases). This CDR3 region has 14 residues. The germline CDR1 and CDR2 sequences are SGHRS and YFSETQ. The CDR3 coding sequence is TGCGCGAGCGTGGTGGGGGCGGACACCGGGGAGCTGTTTTTT. Protein product: CASVVGADTGELFF.

The J gene is TRBJ2-1, the V gene TRBV5-1; perhaps TRBD1 as D (7 bases). Germline V gene lookup returns CDR1 SGHRS and CDR2 YFSETQ. The ends were cut back, 7 bases at V and 2 bases at J, with 25 bases in the middle. This CDR3 has 18 amino acids. CDR3 DNA sequence: TGCGCCAGCGCGACAGGGACTTCTACCCGCGGGGCCTACAATGAGCAGTTCTTC. Residues: CASATGTSTRGAYNEQFF.

The chain uses TRBV5-1 and TRBJ1-3, with 7 bases that match TRBD1. The V gene end was trimmed by 4 bases and the J gene end by 5 bases; junction bases not matched to a gene: 12. The CDR3 extends over 16 amino acids. Germline V CDR1 and CDR2: SGHRS, YFSETQ. The CDR3 loop is CASSDNRGGARNTIYF. Here the CDR3 DNA reads TGCGCCAGCAGCGATAACAGGGGTGGTGCGAGAAACACCATATATTTT.